The sequence of this TCR beta chain was determined in a study of blood T cell repertoires in COVID-19. Overall study context: Specimens from acute and convalescent COVID-19 originated in the United States, Italy and Spain.

Under the authors' procedure: Estimation of nucleated cell counts relied on the amplification of reference gene primers. Sequenced by immunoSEQ multiplex PCR; TCRdb stores in-frame clones only, minus some. Clone size and V and J calls were adopted from that table, with D and trimming inferred from the DNA. Here the sample spans about 87,000 clones, over 70% being singletons. This CDR3 is built from 14 residues. CDR1 and CDR2 from the germline V gene are SQVTM and ANQGSEA. V lost 4 bases and J 1 base, leaving 13 bases between the germline ends. The sequence came from a man older than 75 with acute or convalescent COVID-19. The sequenced sample consisted of peripheral blood. This sequence joins TRBV29-1 and TRBJ1-2; a possible D gene is TRBD1 (6 bases). Written as DNA, the CDR3 is TGCAGCGTTGTGGGGGCGCCGGATAACTATGGCTACACCTTC. Translated: CSVVGAPDNYGYTF.